The present entry profiles one T cell receptor (beta chain) with its context. This entry is derived from a study of blood T cell repertoires in COVID-19. The overall study: T cells, B-cell-depleted T cells, or PBMCs provided the cDNA or gDNA that served as material.

This CDR3 has 14 residues. Germline CDR1 and CDR2: ENHRY and SYGVKD. Trimming pared 0 bases from V and 4 bases from J, leaving 10 bases between. The method was immunoSEQ multiplex PCR; TCRdb's version includes in-frame clones alone and lacks a portion of them. This sample has about 140,000 clones; around 86% occur once, and the top ten carry about two fifths. This clonotype originated in a man between 45 and 60 years old who had recovered from COVID-19. Sequenced material: peripheral blood. This chain connects TRBV10-3 to TRBJ2-7, with unresolved D. CDR3 residues: CAISESDSPYEQYF. CDR3 DNA: TGTGCCATCAGTGAGTCAGACTCACCGTACGAGCAGTACTTC.